This TCR beta chain was observed in a study of control samples from healthy donors and cancer patients. The CDR3 is made up of 15 amino acids. V was pared by 4 bases and J by 2 bases, with 14 bases between. From germline, CDR1 is LGHNA and CDR2 YNFKEQ. Produced via immunoSEQ multiplex PCR; TCRdb's table is partial and in-frame only. The sample includes around 170,000 clones, roughly 92% of them seen just once. Sequenced: blood. This chain uses TRBV4-2 with TRBJ1-2, with D tentatively TRBD1 (5 bases). The clonotype originates from a woman aged 25 to 39 in good health. Written as DNA, the CDR3 is TGTGCCAGCAGCCTCGAACAGGTGGGGAACTATGGCTACACCTTC. It encodes CASSLEQVGNYGYTF.